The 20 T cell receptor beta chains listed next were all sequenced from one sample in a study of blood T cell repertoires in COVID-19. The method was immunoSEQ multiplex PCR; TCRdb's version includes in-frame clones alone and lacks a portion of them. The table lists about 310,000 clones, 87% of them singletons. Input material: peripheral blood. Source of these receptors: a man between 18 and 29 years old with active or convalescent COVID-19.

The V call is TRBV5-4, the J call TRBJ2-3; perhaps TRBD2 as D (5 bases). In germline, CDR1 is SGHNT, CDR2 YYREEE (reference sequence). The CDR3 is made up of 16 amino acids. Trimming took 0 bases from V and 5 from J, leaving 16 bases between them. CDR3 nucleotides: TGTGCCAGCAGCTTGGTCTTGGCTAGCTCAGAAGATACGCAGTATTTT. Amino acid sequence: CASSLVLASSEDTQYF.

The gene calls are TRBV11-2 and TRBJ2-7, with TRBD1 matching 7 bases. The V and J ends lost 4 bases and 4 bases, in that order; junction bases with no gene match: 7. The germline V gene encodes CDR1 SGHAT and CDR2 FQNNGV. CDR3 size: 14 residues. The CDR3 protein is CASSSRGMVYEQYF. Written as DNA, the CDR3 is TGTGCCAGCAGCTCCAGGGGGATGGTTTACGAGCAGTACTTC.

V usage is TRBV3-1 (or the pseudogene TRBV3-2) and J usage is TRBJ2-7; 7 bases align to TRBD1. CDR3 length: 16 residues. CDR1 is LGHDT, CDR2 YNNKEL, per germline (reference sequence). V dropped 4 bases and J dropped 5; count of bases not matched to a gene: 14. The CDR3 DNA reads TGTGCCAGCAGCCTAAGTGGAAAAAGTACAGGGGACGAGCAGTACTTC. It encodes CASSLSGKSTGDEQYF.

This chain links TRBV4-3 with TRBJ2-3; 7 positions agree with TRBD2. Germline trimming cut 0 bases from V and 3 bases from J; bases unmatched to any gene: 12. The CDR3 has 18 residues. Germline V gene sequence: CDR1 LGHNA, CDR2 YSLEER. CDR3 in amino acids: CASSQDFPGLAVTDTQYF. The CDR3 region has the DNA TGCGCCAGCAGCCAAGATTTCCCGGGCCTAGCGGTGACAGATACGCAGTATTTT.

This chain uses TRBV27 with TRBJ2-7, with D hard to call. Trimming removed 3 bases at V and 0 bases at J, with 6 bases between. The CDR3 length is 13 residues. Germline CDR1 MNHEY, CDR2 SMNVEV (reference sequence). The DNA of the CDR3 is TGTGCCAGCAGTTTCGGGTTCTCCTACGAGCAGTACTTC. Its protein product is CASSFGFSYEQYF.

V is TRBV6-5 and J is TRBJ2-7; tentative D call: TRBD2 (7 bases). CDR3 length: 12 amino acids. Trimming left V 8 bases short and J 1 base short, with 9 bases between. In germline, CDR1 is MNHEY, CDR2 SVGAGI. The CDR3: CASRGASYEQYF. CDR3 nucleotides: TGTGCCAGCCGGGGGGCATCCTACGAGCAGTACTTC.

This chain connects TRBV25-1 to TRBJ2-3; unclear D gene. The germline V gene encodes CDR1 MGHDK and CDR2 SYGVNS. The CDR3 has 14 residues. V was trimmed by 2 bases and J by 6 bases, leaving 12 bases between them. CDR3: CASSEGPPGDTQYF. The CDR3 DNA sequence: TGTGCCAGCAGTGAAGGCCCCCCAGGTGATACGCAGTATTTT.

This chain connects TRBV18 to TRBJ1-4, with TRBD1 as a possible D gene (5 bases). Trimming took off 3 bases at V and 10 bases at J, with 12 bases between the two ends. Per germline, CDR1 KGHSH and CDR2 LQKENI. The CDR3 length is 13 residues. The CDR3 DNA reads TGTGCCAGCTCACCCCTGGGGCGGGGAAAACTGTTTTTT. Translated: CASSPLGRGKLFF.

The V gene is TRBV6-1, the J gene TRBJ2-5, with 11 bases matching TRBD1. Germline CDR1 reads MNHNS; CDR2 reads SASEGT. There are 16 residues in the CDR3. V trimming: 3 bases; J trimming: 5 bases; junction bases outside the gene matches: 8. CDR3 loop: CASSDVGQGASETQYF. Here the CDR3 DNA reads TGTGCCAGCAGTGACGTTGGACAGGGGGCATCGGAGACCCAGTACTTC.

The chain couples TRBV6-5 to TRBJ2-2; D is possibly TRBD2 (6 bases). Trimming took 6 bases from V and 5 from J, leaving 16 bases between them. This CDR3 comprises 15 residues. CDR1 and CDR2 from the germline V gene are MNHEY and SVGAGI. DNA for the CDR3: TGTGCCAGCAGAAACCCCGGGGGATGGACCGGGGAGCTGTTTTTT. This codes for CASRNPGGWTGELFF.

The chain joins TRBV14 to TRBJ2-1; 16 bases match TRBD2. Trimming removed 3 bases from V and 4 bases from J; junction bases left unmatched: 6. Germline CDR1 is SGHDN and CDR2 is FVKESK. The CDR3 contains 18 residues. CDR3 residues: CASSQGLAGGRWYNEQFF. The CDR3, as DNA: TGTGCCAGCAGCCAGGGACTAGCGGGAGGGCGGTGGTACAATGAGCAGTTCTTC.

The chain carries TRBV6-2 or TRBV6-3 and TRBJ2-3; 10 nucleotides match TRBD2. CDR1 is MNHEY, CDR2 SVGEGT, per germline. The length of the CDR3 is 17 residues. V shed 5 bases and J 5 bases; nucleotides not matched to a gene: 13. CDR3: CASSGGPSGGAVDTQYF. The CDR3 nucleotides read TGTGCCAGCAGTGGAGGCCCAAGCGGGGGGGCAGTAGATACGCAGTATTTT.

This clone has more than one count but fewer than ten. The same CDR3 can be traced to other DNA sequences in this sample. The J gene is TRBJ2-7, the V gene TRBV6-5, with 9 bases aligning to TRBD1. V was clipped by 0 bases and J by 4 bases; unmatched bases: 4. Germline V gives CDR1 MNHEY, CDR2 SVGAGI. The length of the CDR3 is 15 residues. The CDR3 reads CASSYSGTGRYEQYF. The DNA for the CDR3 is TGTGCCAGCAGTTACTCGGGGACAGGGAGGTACGAGCAGTACTTC.

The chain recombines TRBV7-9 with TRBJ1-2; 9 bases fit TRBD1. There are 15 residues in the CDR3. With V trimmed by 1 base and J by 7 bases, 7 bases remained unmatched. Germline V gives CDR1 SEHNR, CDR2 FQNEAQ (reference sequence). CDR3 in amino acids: CASSLVETGGSGYTF. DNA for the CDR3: TGTGCCAGCAGCTTAGTGGAGACAGGGGGGTCTGGCTACACCTTC.

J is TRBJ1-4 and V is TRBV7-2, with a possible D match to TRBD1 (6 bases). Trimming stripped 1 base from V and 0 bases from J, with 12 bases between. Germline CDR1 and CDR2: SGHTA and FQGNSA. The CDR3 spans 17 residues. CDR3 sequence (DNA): TGTGCCAGCAGCTTAGATGTTACAGGGACAACTAATGAAAAACTGTTTTTT. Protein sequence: CASSLDVTGTTNEKLFF.

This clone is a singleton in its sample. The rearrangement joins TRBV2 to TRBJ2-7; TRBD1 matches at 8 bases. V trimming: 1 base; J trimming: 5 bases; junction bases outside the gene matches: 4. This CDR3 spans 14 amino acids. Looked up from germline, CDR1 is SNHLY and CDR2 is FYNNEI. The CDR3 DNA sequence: TGTGCCAGCAGTGAAGTAAGGACAGGGCACGAGCAGTACTTC. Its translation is CASSEVRTGHEQYF. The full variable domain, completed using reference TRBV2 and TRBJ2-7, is EPEVTQTPSHQVTQMGQEVILRCVPISNHLYFYWYRQILGQKVEFLVSFYNNEISEKSEIFDDQFSVERPDGSNFTLKIRSTKLEDSAMYFCASSEVRTGHEQYFGPGTRLTVT.

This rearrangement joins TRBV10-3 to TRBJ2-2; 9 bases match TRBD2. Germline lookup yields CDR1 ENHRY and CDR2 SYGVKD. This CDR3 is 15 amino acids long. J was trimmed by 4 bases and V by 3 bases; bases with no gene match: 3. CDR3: CAISELAGPTGELFF. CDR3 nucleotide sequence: TGTGCCATCAGTGAACTAGCGGGTCCCACCGGGGAGCTGTTTTTT.

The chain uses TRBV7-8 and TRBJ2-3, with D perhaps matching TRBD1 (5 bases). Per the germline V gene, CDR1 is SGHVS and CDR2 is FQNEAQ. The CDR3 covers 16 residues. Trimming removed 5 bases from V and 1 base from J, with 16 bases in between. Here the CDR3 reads CASSGKTAVGTDTQYF. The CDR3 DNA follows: TGTGCCAGCAGCGGAAAGACAGCCGTAGGCACAGATACGCAGTATTTT.

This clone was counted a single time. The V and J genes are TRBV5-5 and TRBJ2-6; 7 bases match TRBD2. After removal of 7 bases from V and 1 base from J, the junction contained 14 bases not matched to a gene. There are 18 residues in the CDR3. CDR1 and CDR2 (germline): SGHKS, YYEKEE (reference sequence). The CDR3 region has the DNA TGTGCCAGCTCAAGCGATAGCGGGCCATTTTCTGGGGCCAACGTCCTGACTTTC. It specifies CASSSDSGPFSGANVLTF. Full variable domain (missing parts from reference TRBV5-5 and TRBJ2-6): DAGVTQSPTHLIKTRGQQVTLRCSPISGHKSVSWYQQVLGQGPQFIFQYYEKEERGRGNFPDRFSARQFPNYSSELNVNALLLGDSALYLCASSSDSGPFSGANVLTFGAGSRLTVL.

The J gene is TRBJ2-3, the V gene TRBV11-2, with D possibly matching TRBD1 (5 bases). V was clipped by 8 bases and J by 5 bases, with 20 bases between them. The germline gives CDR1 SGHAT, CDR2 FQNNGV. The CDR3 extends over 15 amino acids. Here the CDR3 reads CASVYRGRNIDTQYF. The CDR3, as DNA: TGTGCCAGCGTTTATAGGGGCCGTAATATAGATACGCAGTATTTT.